The present entry profiles one TCR beta chain with its context. Primers for the PCR totalled 60 Vbeta and 13 Jbeta. Clones were read by immunoSEQ multiplex PCR, and TCRdb kept only the in-frame ones, dropping some. The repertoire includes about 140,000 clones, 75% to 90% of them detected once, and about 1.2% sits in the top ten. The data were obtained in a study of cytomegalovirus exposure and HLA in healthy donors. Germline lookup yields CDR1 SEHNR and CDR2 FQNEAQ (reference sequence). CDR3 size: 17 residues. V lost 1 base and J lost 0, with 13 bases in between. Source material: PBMCs. The TCR was taken from a female donor in good health and CMV-seronegative. The chain employs TRBV7-9 and TRBJ1-3, with D possibly matching TRBD1 (6 bases). CDR3 coding DNA: TGTGCCAGCAGCTTAGGGTCGGGGGGCACCTCTGGAAACACCATATATTTT. Translating gives CASSLGSGGTSGNTIYF.